This entry features one T cell receptor (beta chain) sequence. Germline values: CDR1 SNHLY, CDR2 FYNNEI. The CDR3 totals 12 residues. V was cut by 4 bases and J by 6 bases, with 8 bases left in between. The sample is drawn from a study of blood T cell repertoires in COVID-19. Authors' methods: Amplification with reference gene primers provided the estimates of nucleated cell counts. TCRdb keeps only in-frame clones here, not all; method: immunoSEQ multiplex PCR. Clone size and the V and J calls come from that table; the DNA yielded D and trimming. The top ten hold roughly 0.25% of the sample, which has approximately 670,000 clones, about nine tenths seen once.

The material sequenced was peripheral blood. The source is a woman between 18 and 29 years old with acute or convalescent COVID-19. The rearrangement uses TRBV2 and TRBJ2-3; D ambiguous. The CDR3 region is CASSARADTQYF. DNA for the CDR3: TGTGCCAGCAGTGCCCGCGCGGATACGCAGTATTTT.